The 13 T cell receptor beta chains below come from one sample, sequenced in a study of OX40 agonist ivuxolimab in advanced cancers. Sequencing used immunoSEQ multiplex PCR; TCRdb keeps in-frame clones, though not all of them. The sample holds roughly 80,000 clones, about 85% seen once. The specimen was CD4+ or CD8+ T cells sorted from blood, collected in a trial of the OX40 agonist ivuxolimab. Receptors originate from an adult with an advanced solid tumor such as melanoma, head and neck, liver or kidney cancer.

The chain is built from TRBV4-1 and TRBJ1-1; 8 bases map to TRBD1. Germline V gene lookup returns CDR1 MGHRA and CDR2 YSYEKL. The CDR3 sequence is 14 residues long. V lost 5 bases and J lost 10; bases outside the gene matches: 12. CDR3 bases: TGCGCCAGCAGCTCACAGGGGGATGGGTCCGTAGCTTTCTTT. Amino acid sequence: CASSSQGDGSVAFF.

The rearrangement joins TRBV9 to TRBJ2-7; the match to TRBD2 covers 12 bases. Trimming removed 0 bases from V and 4 bases from J; junction bases left unmatched: 2. This CDR3 spans 15 amino acids. The germline gives CDR1 SGDLS, CDR2 YYNGEE. CDR3 in amino acids: CASSVAGTSGYEQYF. CDR3 nucleotides: TGTGCCAGCAGCGTAGCCGGGACTAGCGGGTACGAGCAGTACTTC.

The chain couples TRBV6-5 to TRBJ1-5; 7 nucleotides agree with TRBD1. Losses at the gene ends were 6 bases for V and 3 bases for J; bases not matched to a gene: 8. Germline CDR1 MNHEY, CDR2 SVGAGI. This CDR3 has 15 residues. CDR3 bases: TGTGCCAGCAGCCAGACAGGGATCACCAATCAGCCCCAGCATTTT. Its protein product is CASSQTGITNQPQHF.

There are a few counts of this clone. CDR3 DNA: TGCAGTGCGCAAAGCAACGAGCAGTACTTC. It is translated as CSAQSNEQYF. The chain has TRBV20-1 and TRBJ2-7; D unresolved. The CDR3 covers 10 residues. Germline V gives CDR1 DFQATT, CDR2 SNEGSKA (reference sequence). Trimming shortened V by 6 bases and J by 5 bases, and 8 bases separated the two germline ends.

This clone was seen just once. The chain uses TRBV4-2 and TRBJ2-7; possible D gene TRBD1, 7 bases. Germline CDR1 and CDR2: LGHNA and YNFKEQ. The CDR3 runs to 18 residues. The V end lost 0 bases, the J end lost 0 bases, and 18 bases lay between the germline ends. The CDR3 spells CASSQDAVGGTASYEQYF. CDR3 bases: TGTGCCAGCAGCCAAGACGCCGTGGGCGGGACAGCCTCCTACGAGCAGTACTTC.

This chain links TRBV7-3 with TRBJ2-7; 12 bases fit TRBD1. Trimming removed 5 bases from V and 4 bases from J; junction bases left unmatched: 12. Germline V gives CDR1 SGHTA, CDR2 FQGTGA. The CDR3 totals 17 residues. The chain's CDR3 is CASSPTGGQGASYEQYF. DNA of the CDR3: TGTGCCAGCAGCCCCACGGGGGGACAGGGGGCTTCTTACGAGCAGTACTTC. Full variable domain (missing parts from reference TRBV7-3 and TRBJ2-7): GAGVSQTPSNKVTEKGKYVELRCDPISGHTALYWYRQSLGQGPEFLIYFQGTGAADDSGLPNDRFFAVRPEGSVSTLKIQRTERGDSAVYLCASSPTGGQGASYEQYFGPGTRLTVT.

This rearrangement joins TRBV7-8 to TRBJ2-7, with no clear D. V lost 3 bases, J lost 5 bases, and 11 bases lay in between. The CDR3 totals 13 residues. Germline V gene sequence: CDR1 SGHVS, CDR2 FQNEAQ. For the CDR3, the DNA is TGTGCCAGCAGCTTTACATACACTGACGAGCAGTACTTC. This sequence encodes CASSFTYTDEQYF.

The chain couples TRBV5-1 to TRBJ2-5, with D hard to call. Trimming removed 7 bases from V and 7 bases from J, with 14 bases in between. CDR1 SGHRS and CDR2 YFSETQ come from the germline V gene. This CDR3 has 12 amino acids. The CDR3 nucleotides are TGCGCCAGCTCCCCCGACGGTGGGACCCAGTACTTC. Amino acids: CASSPDGGTQYF.

This chain joins TRBV18 and TRBJ1-2, with 9 bases lining up with TRBD1. V lost 0 bases, J lost 8 bases, and 4 bases stayed unmatched. Germline CDR1 KGHSH, CDR2 LQKENI. This CDR3 spans 14 amino acids. CDR3 loop: CASSPPGQGSGYTF. The CDR3 DNA is TGTGCCAGCTCACCACCGGGACAGGGATCCGGCTACACCTTC.

The CDR3 DNA reads as TGTGCCAGCAGCTCCACCGATTTGGGACAGGGGGCCACTGAAGCTTTCTTT. Amino acid sequence: CASSSTDLGQGATEAFF. J is TRBJ1-1 and V is TRBV11-3; TRBD1 matches 12 bases. The CDR3 is 17 residues long. V was clipped by 4 bases and J by 4 bases; unmatched bases: 10. The germline gives CDR1 SGHNT, CDR2 YENEEA.

The chain is built from TRBV14 and TRBJ2-7; the match to TRBD2 covers 12 bases. The CDR3 is 15 residues long. Germline trimming cut 4 bases from V and 2 bases from J; bases unmatched to any gene: 3. Germline CDR1 SGHDN, CDR2 FVKESK. The CDR3 sequence: CASSLRLAGAYEQYF. CDR3 nucleotides: TGTGCCAGCAGCCTTAGACTAGCGGGAGCCTACGAGCAGTACTTC. The full variable domain, with the rest looked up from reference TRBV14 and TRBJ2-7, is EAGVTQFPSHSVIEKGQTVTLRCDPISGHDNLYWYRRVMGKEIKFLLHFVKESKQDESGMPNNRFLAERTGGTYSTLKVQPAELEDSGVYFCASSLRLAGAYEQYFGPGTRLTVT.

The chain employs TRBV6-5 and TRBJ2-7; 14 positions match TRBD2. Trimming took 6 bases from V and 5 from J; bases not matched to a gene: 3. Per the germline V gene, CDR1 is MNHEY and CDR2 is SVGAGI. This CDR3 contains 14 residues. The CDR3 nucleotides read TGTGCCAGCAGGAAGGGACTAGCGGGAGACGAGCAGTACTTC. This translates into CASRKGLAGDEQYF.

This chain uses TRBV5-6 with TRBJ1-2, with 7 bases fitting TRBD1. V gave up 4 bases and J gave up 1 base; unmatched junction bases: 7. This CDR3 is built from 15 residues. The germline gives CDR1 SGHDT, CDR2 YYEEEE. CDR3 nucleotides: TGTGCCAGCAGCCTCTCGGGGACAGATAACTATGGCTACACCTTC. It encodes CASSLSGTDNYGYTF. Looking up the rest from reference TRBV5-6 and TRBJ1-2 gives the full variable domain: DAGVTQSPTHLIKTRGQQVTLRCSPKSGHDTVSWYQQALGQGPQFIFQYYEEEERQRGNFPDRFSGHQFPNYSSELNVNALLLGDSALYLCASSLSGTDNYGYTFGSGTRLTVV.